Below are 2 T cell receptor beta chains sequenced from a single sample in a study of shared clonotypes between healthy human individuals (dated by TCRdb to the early 2020s). The library was generated by the immunoSEQ multiplex PCR assay. TCRdb re-hosts the immuneACCESS table, in-frame sequences only. Its copies lack some clones; in the studies checked, an unresolved V gene accounts for under half of them, and the cause for the rest is not known. The sample has approximately 640,000 clones on record, around 72% of them singletons. Approximately 1.8% of the sample lies in the top ten. The sequenced sample was memory CD4+ T cells sorted from blood. The cell subset or site label, read with the paper, signifies: CD45RA-negative fraction. Source of these receptors: a woman under 40 in good health.

The chain recombines TRBV11-2 with TRBJ2-3; no definite D call. The CDR3 covers 15 residues. V lost 0 bases, J lost 0 bases, and 7 bases lay in between. In germline, CDR1 is SGHAT, CDR2 FQNNGV. CDR3 nucleotide sequence: TGTGCCAGCAGCTTAGAGGGGTCTAGCACAGATACGCAGTATTTT. Translation: CASSLEGSSTDTQYF.

This clone was counted between two and nine times. The chain uses TRBV5-1 and TRBJ2-7; D possibly matches TRBD1 or TRBD2 (5 bases each). CDR1 and CDR2 (germline): SGHRS, YFSETQ. The CDR3 has 14 amino acids. Between the trimmed V and J ends, which lost 4 bases and 2 bases, there was a span of 13 bases. CDR3 protein: CASSTGPSAYEQYF. DNA for the CDR3: TGCGCCAGCAGCACGGGACCCTCGGCCTACGAGCAGTACTTC.